Listed below are T cell receptor beta chains from one sample, sequenced in a study of cytomegalovirus exposure and HLA in healthy donors. Profiled with immunoSEQ multiplex PCR; TCRdb holds only in-frame clones, not every one. Of 100,000 to 120,000 clones in the sample, 60% to 80% were seen once. Sequencing was carried out using PBMCs. The receptors stem from a woman in her forties in good health and CMV-seropositive. Each CDR3 is given with its conserved first and last residue. The D gene is left open where the match is weak.

CASSVASTPKVYYEQYF	.	TRBV9	TRBJ2-7
CSVEARHRDTEAFF	.	TRBV29-1	TRBJ1-1
CASSLVGGSSGNTIYF	.	TRBV7-9	TRBJ1-3
CASSLGLADLQDTQYF	TRBD2	TRBV5-6	TRBJ2-3
CASSLDLGDRGQGETQYF	TRBD1	TRBV5-1	TRBJ2-5
CASSQDWSGLVGEQYF	.	TRBV4-3	TRBJ2-7
CASREGLKNTEAFF	.	TRBV28	TRBJ1-1
CASSLVYTEAFF	.	TRBV11-2	TRBJ1-1
CAISEAVESGYEQYF	.	TRBV10-3	TRBJ2-7
CASESGTNYGYTF	.	TRBV28	TRBJ1-2
CASSHQQGTQYEQYF	TRBD1	TRBV4-1	TRBJ2-7